This entry describes one T cell receptor beta chain. This clonotype was detected only a few times. What this receptor recognizes is not known. No base qualities exist here, and no much larger clone lies one base off it. Explained via the paper, the time point label denotes: healthy volunteer bleed at 6 weeks. Total RNA was extracted from unfractionated whole blood collected in Tempus Blood RNA tubes. Roughly 5 healthy volunteers served as TCR sequencing controls and were bled at day 0, 2 weeks and 6 weeks. The data belong to a study of human T cells and chemical hapten exposure (dated by TCRdb to about 2021). For the wider study: Libraries were pooled for sequencing, and variation in per-sample TCR yields was attributed mainly to small differences in library volumes within the pool. The study tracked peripheral blood TCR repertoire changes in vivo during primary and secondary sensitization to the hapten diphenylcyclopropenone (DPC) in alopecia patients. Each blood RNA sample was used to sequence both TCR alpha and TCR beta chains. The full study reports these points: The number of TCRs above 1 in 1000 frequency did not change with DPC sensitization; there was no evidence of global repertoire structure alterations. After repeated subsampling, the strength of the expansion versus patch-test correlation and the threshold at which it became significant changed.

V drops 4 bases and J drops 2 bases, leaving 12 bases in between. CDR1 and CDR2 are read off the germline V gene as SGHTA and FQGTGA. Measured from the cysteine to the phenylalanine, the CDR3 is 16 residues long. The only DNA kept is the CDR3, 48 bases in frame from the first base. The library was built by means of RACE. The sequencing machine was a NextSeq 500. During library preparation, unique molecular identifiers were attached to individual cDNA molecules so that TCRs could be counted quantitatively and reproducibly. The paper's processing steps were these. A median of around 96,000 TCRs per sample was observed, with a range of roughly 23,224 to 700,000. The Decombinator software suite was used to annotate V, J and CDR3 in the TCR reads. For the PS versus PT1 abundance plots, all samples were subsampled to the same number of TCRs (28,000). TCRs were defined as expanded if absent before sensitization and observed at least eight times at the 2-week time point. The public reads were run again by TCRdb, first through fastp at Q25 and then through MiXCR, and only productive beta chains were kept. Records with the same CDR3 protein are collapsed into one entry carrying the most frequent genes and DNA. The V and J calls and clone size are TCRdb's, not the authors'. Within this sample are more than 60,000 distinct CDR3 sequences, with about 9% of them counted one time only. The ten largest clones capture less than 2% of the sample.

The rearranged segments are TRBV7-3 and TRBJ2-6; a tentative D call is TRBD1 (5 bases match). The TCR comes from a male donor in good health. Some clones in this sample may be carry-over from other donors' samples. Sequencing input: whole blood. The DNA sequence is as follows: TGTGCCAGCAGCTCAACAGCACAGGCTGGGGCCAACGTCCTGACTTTC. Its product reads: CASSSTAQAGANVLTF. With the rest looked up from the reference TRBV7-3 and TRBJ2-6 genes rather than sequenced, the full variable domain is GAGVSQTPSNKVTEKGKYVELRCDPISGHTALYWYRQSLGQGPEFLIYFQGTGAADDSGLPNDRFFAVRPEGSVSTLKIQRTERGDSAVYLCASSSTAQAGANVLTFGAGSRLTVL.